These 5 T cell receptor beta chains came from one sample sequenced in a study of CD8 T cells in ankylosing spondylitis. TCRdb called the 5' RACE reads again in MiXCR, with one record for every CDR3 protein. The sample records around 250,000 distinct CDR3 sequences, approximately 11% being singletons. The sequenced sample was blood, either unsorted or a sorted T cell fraction (not recorded which). Receptor source: a male donor with ankylosing spondylitis or in good health (not recorded which).

J is TRBJ2-7 and V is TRBV4-2; no firm D call. V was shortened by 4 bases and J by 0 bases, with 10 bases between the two germline ends. The CDR3 spans 14 residues. Looked up from germline, CDR1 is LGHNA and CDR2 is YNFKEQ. For the CDR3, the DNA is TGTGCCAGCAGCCCCGGGCTCGTCTCCTACGAGCAGTACTTC. It translates to CASSPGLVSYEQYF.

V is TRBV4-2 and J is TRBJ2-5; 7 bases align to TRBD2. Germline-derived CDR1 and CDR2 are LGHNA and YNFKEQ. J was trimmed by 7 bases and V by 3 bases; bases with no gene match: 11. CDR3 length equals 15 residues. CDR3 amino acids: CASSQAGTTTGTQYF. The CDR3 DNA is TGTGCCAGCAGCCAGGCCGGGACTACCACGGGGACCCAGTACTTC.

A note on this clonotype: This clone may be a read error of a much larger clone one base away. The rearrangement uses TRBV20-1 and TRBJ2-3; a possible D gene is TRBD2 (6 bases). Per germline, CDR1 DFQATT and CDR2 SNEGSKA (reference sequence). The CDR3 length is 15 residues. The DNA of the CDR3 is TGCAATGCTAGAGACCTCGGGAGACCATTAGATACGCAGTATTTT. Amino acids: CNARDLGRPLDTQYF.

This clonotype was seen a few times. V usage is TRBV2 and J usage is TRBJ1-1; tentative D call: TRBD1 (5 bases). Germline lookup yields CDR1 SNHLY and CDR2 FYNNEI. There are 13 residues in the CDR3. The ends were cut back, 5 bases at V and 5 bases at J, with 12 bases in the middle. The CDR3 is CASSLKQGTEAFF. The DNA for the CDR3 is TGTGCCAGCAGTCTAAAGCAGGGAACTGAAGCTTTCTTT.

This clonotype was detected many times. The CDR3, as DNA: TGTGCCAGCAGTTTATTTAGCGGGAGGGCCTCCCCCTACAATGAGCAGTTCTTC. As protein: CASSLFSGRASPYNEQFF. This chain links TRBV27 with TRBJ2-1; 11 positions agree with TRBD2. The germline CDR1 and CDR2 sequences are MNHEY and SMNVEV (reference sequence). Losses at the gene ends were 1 base for V and 2 bases for J; bases not matched to a gene: 7. The length of the CDR3 is 18 residues.